The next 15 T cell receptor beta chains were all read from a single sample in a study of CD8+ T cells in alopecia areata. After isolation, RNA underwent reverse transcription to generate cDNA as the sequencing template. TCRdb's table, derived via immunoSEQ multiplex PCR, lists solely in-frame clones and lacks some. The table lists 90,000 to 150,000 clones, roughly two fifths of them singletons. The source material was CD4+ T cells sorted from blood. The receptors were gathered from a human donor with alopecia areata.

This clone was picked up one time. This chain uses TRBV11-3 with TRBJ1-1, with 7 bases matching TRBD1. Per germline, CDR1 SGHNT and CDR2 YENEEA. With 2 bases clipped from V and 4 bases from J, the junction kept 1 base outside the gene matches. The CDR3 has 13 amino acids. The CDR3 sequence is CASSLSGGTEAFF. The DNA of the CDR3 is TGTGCCAGCAGCTTATCAGGGGGCACTGAAGCTTTCTTT.

This clone was seen a few times. V and J are TRBV6-5 and TRBJ1-6; D is unresolved. Germline V gene sequence: CDR1 MNHEY, CDR2 SVGAGI. CDR3 length: 14 amino acids. Trimming removed 5 bases from V and 4 bases from J, with 9 bases in between. CDR3 sequence: CASSRTEYNSPLHF. CDR3 coding DNA: TGTGCCAGCAGTCGGACTGAGTATAATTCACCCCTCCACTTT.

This clone has more than one count but fewer than ten. The V call is TRBV5-1, the J call TRBJ2-5; possibly TRBD1 or TRBD2 for D (5 bases each). The CDR3 length is 15 residues. Looked up from germline, CDR1 is SGHRS and CDR2 is YFSETQ. The ends were cut back, 0 bases at V and 5 bases at J, with 14 bases in the middle. The CDR3 DNA reads as TGCGCCAGCAGCTTGGCGGGGCATCGCTTTGAGACCCAGTACTTC. Protein: CASSLAGHRFETQYF.

V and J are TRBV10-3 and TRBJ1-6, with TRBD1 as a possible D gene (6 bases). The CDR3 has 12 amino acids. The germline V gene has CDR1 ENHRY and CDR2 SYGVKD. With 0 bases removed from V and 17 bases from J, the gap between germline ends came to 11 bases. CDR3 nucleotides: TGTGCCATCAGTGAGTCTGGGGACACCTTCCACTTT. It translates to CAISESGDTFHF.

About this clone itself: The junction departs from the called germline gene at one end, perhaps through a read error. The rearrangement joins TRBV7-7 to TRBJ2-7; 7 positions agree with TRBD1. This CDR3 contains 14 residues. Germline V lookup: CDR1 SSHAT, CDR2 FNYEAQ (reference sequence). The DNA for the CDR3 is TGTGCTAGCAGCCTGGGGGCAGGGGGCTACGAGCAGTACTTC. Protein product: CASSLGAGGYEQYF.

The rearrangement links TRBV7-3 to TRBJ2-3; D tentatively fits TRBD1 or TRBD2 (5 bases each). There are 12 residues in the CDR3. The V and J ends lost 5 bases and 5 bases respectively, with 8 bases between them. In germline, CDR1 is SGHTA, CDR2 FQGTGA. This CDR3 is CASSPGGDTQYF. The CDR3 coding sequence is TGTGCCAGCAGCCCTGGGGGAGATACGCAGTATTTT.

This clone was seen a few times. The genes are TRBV28 and TRBJ2-1, with 9 bases aligning to TRBD2. CDR3 size: 15 residues. The V segment lost 3 bases and the J segment 2 bases; nucleotides outside the gene matches: 2. Germline V lookup: CDR1 MDHEN, CDR2 SYDVKM. DNA for the CDR3: TGTGCCAGCAGTTTGGGCGGGAGGGCCTACAATGAGCAGTTCTTC. Translated, it gives CASSLGGRAYNEQFF.

This clone was observed a handful of times. This sequence joins TRBV29-1 and TRBJ1-5; the D is unclear. V was cut by 6 bases and J by 4 bases, with 13 bases left in between. The CDR3 is 13 amino acids. Germline assignment: CDR1 SQVTM and CDR2 ANQGSEA. CDR3 DNA sequence: TGCAGCGTAGAGTGGGCGGTGAATCAGCCCCAGCATTTT. Its protein is CSVEWAVNQPQHF.

The rearrangement links TRBV29-1 to TRBJ2-7, with 8 bases aligning to TRBD2. V shed 7 bases, J shed 9 bases, and the junction held 14 bases outside the gene matches. This CDR3 spans 13 amino acids. The V gene's germline CDR1 is SQVTM and CDR2 ANQGSEA. CDR3 DNA sequence: TGCAGCGCTGCGACTAGCGCGACCCTGGGGCAGTACTTC. This encodes CSAATSATLGQYF.

The chain has TRBV30 and TRBJ2-5, with D possibly matching TRBD2 (6 bases). The germline V gene has CDR1 GTSNPN and CDR2 SVGIG (reference sequence). V was clipped by 2 bases and J by 4 bases, with 14 bases between them. The CDR3 length is 14 residues. The CDR3 DNA sequence: TGTGCCTGGAGTCCAGCAGGACTACCAGAGACCCAGTACTTC. It is translated as CAWSPAGLPETQYF.

The chain recombines TRBV19 with TRBJ2-7; TRBD2 aligns across 8 bases. This CDR3 region has 15 residues. The V segment lost 8 bases and the J segment 2 bases; nucleotides outside the gene matches: 11. Germline V gene sequence: CDR1 LNHDA, CDR2 SQIVND (reference sequence). The CDR3 is CASRYQAGEPYEQYF. The CDR3 nucleotides are TGTGCCAGTCGTTACCAAGCGGGAGAACCCTACGAGCAGTACTTC.

The chain has TRBV27 and TRBJ1-5; 7 bases align to TRBD1. J lost 2 bases, V lost 6 bases, and 10 bases had no gene match. The CDR3 has 16 residues. Germline V lookup: CDR1 MNHEY, CDR2 SMNVEV (reference sequence). The CDR3 spells CASSPGGAGGNQPQHF. The DNA of the CDR3 is TGTGCCAGCAGCCCAGGGGGGGCGGGTGGCAATCAGCCCCAGCATTTT.

The CDR3 region is CAASGYNEQFF. The CDR3 DNA is TGTGCCGCCTCAGGGTACAATGAGCAGTTCTTC. The chain carries TRBV6-6 and TRBJ2-1, with a tentative D call TRBD1 (5 bases). This CDR3 has 11 amino acids. V dropped 11 bases and J dropped 4 bases, with 9 bases sitting between them. Germline lookup yields CDR1 MNHNY and CDR2 SVGAGI (reference sequence).

This clone was counted between two and nine times. The chain employs TRBV29-1 and TRBJ2-7, with 9 bases identical to TRBD1. This CDR3 contains 13 residues. CDR1 and CDR2 from the germline V gene are SQVTM and ANQGSEA. Losses at the gene ends were 7 bases for V and 7 bases for J; bases not matched to a gene: 11. The CDR3: CSGRTGVIEEQYF. Written as DNA, the CDR3 is TGCAGCGGCCGGACAGGGGTAATTGAAGAGCAGTACTTC.

The J gene is TRBJ2-4, the V gene TRBV6-1; 9 nucleotides align to TRBD1. CDR1 is MNHNS, CDR2 SASEGT, per germline. The CDR3 has 14 amino acids. V dropped 6 bases and J dropped 6; count of bases not matched to a gene: 6. CDR3 in amino acids: CASSDPGQGNIQYF. In DNA, the CDR3 is TGTGCCAGCAGCGATCCGGGACAGGGAAACATTCAGTACTTC.